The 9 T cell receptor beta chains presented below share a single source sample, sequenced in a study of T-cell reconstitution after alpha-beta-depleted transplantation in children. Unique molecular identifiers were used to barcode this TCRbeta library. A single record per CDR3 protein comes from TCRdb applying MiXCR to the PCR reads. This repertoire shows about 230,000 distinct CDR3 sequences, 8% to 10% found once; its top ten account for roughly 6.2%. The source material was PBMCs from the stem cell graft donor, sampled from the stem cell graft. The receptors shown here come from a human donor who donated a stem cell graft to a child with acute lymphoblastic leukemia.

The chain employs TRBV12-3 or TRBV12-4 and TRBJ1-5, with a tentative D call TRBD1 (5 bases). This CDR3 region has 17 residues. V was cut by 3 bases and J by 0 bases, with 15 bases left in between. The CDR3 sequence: CASSFKGNRGSNQPQHF. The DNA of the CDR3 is TGTGCCAGCAGTTTCAAAGGTAATAGGGGTAGCAATCAGCCCCAGCATTTT.

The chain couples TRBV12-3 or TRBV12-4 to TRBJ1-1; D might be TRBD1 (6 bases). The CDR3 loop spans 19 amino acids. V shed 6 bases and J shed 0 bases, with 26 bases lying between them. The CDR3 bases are TGTGCCAGCAGCTTTACCCTTGGACAGCCCGGAGGGGTGAACACTGAAGCTTTCTTT. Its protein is CASSFTLGQPGGVNTEAFF.

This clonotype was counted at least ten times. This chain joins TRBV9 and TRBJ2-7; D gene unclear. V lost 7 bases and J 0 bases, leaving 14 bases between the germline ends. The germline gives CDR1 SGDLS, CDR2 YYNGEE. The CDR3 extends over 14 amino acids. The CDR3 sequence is CASGLGPSSYEQYF. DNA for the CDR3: TGTGCCAGCGGATTAGGCCCGAGCTCCTACGAGCAGTACTTC.

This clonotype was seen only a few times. CDR3 DNA sequence: TGTGCCAGCAGCACAGACAGGGGGCAAGAGACCCAGTACTTC. Amino acid sequence: CASSTDRGQETQYF. V and J are TRBV11-1 and TRBJ2-5; 9 bases are shared with TRBD1. The CDR3 is made up of 14 amino acids. Unmatched junction bases numbered 3, after V lost 5 bases and J lost 2 bases. Germline V CDR1 and CDR2: SGHAT, FQDESV (reference sequence).

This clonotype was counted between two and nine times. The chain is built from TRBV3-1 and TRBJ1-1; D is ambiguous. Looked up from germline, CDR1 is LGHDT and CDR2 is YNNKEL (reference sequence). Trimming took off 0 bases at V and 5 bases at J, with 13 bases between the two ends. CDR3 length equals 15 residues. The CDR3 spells CASSQDSRSRTEAFF. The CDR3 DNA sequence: TGTGCCAGCAGCCAAGATTCCCGGTCACGGACTGAAGCTTTCTTT.

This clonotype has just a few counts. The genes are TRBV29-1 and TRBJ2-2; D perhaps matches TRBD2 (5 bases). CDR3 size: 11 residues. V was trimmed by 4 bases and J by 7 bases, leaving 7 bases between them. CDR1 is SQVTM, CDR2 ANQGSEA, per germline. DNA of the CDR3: TGCAGCGTTGCGGGGTTCGGGGAGCTGTTTTTT. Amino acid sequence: CSVAGFGELFF.

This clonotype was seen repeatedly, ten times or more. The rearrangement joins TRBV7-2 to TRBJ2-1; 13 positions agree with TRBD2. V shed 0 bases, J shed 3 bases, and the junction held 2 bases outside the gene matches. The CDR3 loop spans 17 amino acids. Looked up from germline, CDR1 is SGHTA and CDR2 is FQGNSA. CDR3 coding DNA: TGTGCCAGCAGCTTAGCCCGACTAGCGGGGGGCTACAATGAGCAGTTCTTC. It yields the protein CASSLARLAGGYNEQFF.

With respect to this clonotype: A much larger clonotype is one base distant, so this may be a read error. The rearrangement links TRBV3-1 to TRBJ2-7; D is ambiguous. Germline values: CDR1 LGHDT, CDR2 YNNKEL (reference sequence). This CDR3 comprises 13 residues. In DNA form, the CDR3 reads TGTGCCATCAGCCCACGCGAGTGGGGCGAGCAGTACTTC. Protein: CAISPREWGEQYF.

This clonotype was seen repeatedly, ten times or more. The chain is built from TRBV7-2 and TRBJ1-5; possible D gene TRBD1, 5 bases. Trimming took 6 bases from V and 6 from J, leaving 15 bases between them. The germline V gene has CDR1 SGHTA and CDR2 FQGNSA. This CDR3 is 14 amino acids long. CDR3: CASSRPGIVQPQHF. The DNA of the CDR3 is TGTGCCAGCAGTCGGCCAGGGATCGTTCAGCCCCAGCATTTT.